These 9 T cell receptor beta chains were sequenced from one sample in a study of shared clonotypes between healthy human individuals. Some clones are missing from TCRdb's copy, which holds only in-frame ones; the method was immunoSEQ multiplex PCR. The table shows over a million clones, with approximately 78% occurring only once. Sequences were obtained from memory CD4+ T cells from PBMCs. Subset specified: CD45RA-negative fraction. The receptors were gathered from a man between 18 and 35 years old in good health. Some clones in this sample may be carry-over from other donors' samples.

This clone was counted between two and nine times. V gene TRBV28 combines with J gene TRBJ1-2; a weak D match, TRBD1 (6 bases). Deletions cut 5 bases from V and 7 bases from J, with 14 bases between. The CDR3 runs to 13 residues. Germline V gene lookup returns CDR1 MDHEN and CDR2 SYDVKM. The CDR3 loop is CASSQQGNGGYTF. The CDR3 DNA reads TGTGCCAGCAGTCAACAGGGAAATGGTGGCTACACCTTC.

There are a few counts of this clone. The chain recombines TRBV2 with TRBJ1-4; D unresolved. Trimming took off 7 bases at V and 11 bases at J, with 11 bases between the two ends. The germline V gene has CDR1 SNHLY and CDR2 FYNNEI. The CDR3 is made up of 11 amino acids. The CDR3 sequence: CASTETGKLFF. Written as DNA, the CDR3 is TGTGCCAGCACTGAGACCGGGAAACTGTTTTTT.

Of note for this clone: This likely traces to a read error, being one base from a far larger clone. The V gene is TRBV7-9, the J gene TRBJ2-3; TRBD1 agrees at 9 bases. J was trimmed by 2 bases and V by 5 bases; bases with no gene match: 5. The CDR3 extends over 15 amino acids. Germline loops: CDR1 SEHNR, CDR2 FQNEAQ (reference sequence). The CDR3 nucleotides read TGTGCCAGCAGCCAGGGACAGGGATACACAGATACGCAGTATTTT. Translated: CASSQGQGYTDTQYF.

The chain couples TRBV15 to TRBJ2-7; D might be TRBD2 (6 bases). Between the trimmed V and J ends, which lost 0 bases and 3 bases, there was a span of 15 bases. Germline V gene sequence: CDR1 LNHNV, CDR2 YYDKDF (reference sequence). The CDR3 has 16 amino acids. The CDR3 DNA reads as TGTGCCACCAGCAGAGATCTTGGGGGGTCTATCTACGAGCAGTACTTC. Protein sequence: CATSRDLGGSIYEQYF.

This clone was detected only once. The chain carries TRBV18 and TRBJ1-2; 8 positions match TRBD1. This CDR3 contains 15 residues. J lost 4 bases, V lost 0 bases, and 4 bases had no gene match. Germline V gene lookup returns CDR1 KGHSH and CDR2 LQKENI. DNA for the CDR3: TGTGCCAGCTCACCACCCCAGGGGGCGATCTATGGCTACACCTTC. Translation: CASSPPQGAIYGYTF.

The chain uses TRBV27 and TRBJ2-6; D ambiguous. CDR3 size: 15 residues. Deletions cut 6 bases from V and 0 bases from J, with 9 bases between. CDR1 is MNHEY, CDR2 SMNVEV, per germline (reference sequence). CDR3 in DNA: TGTGCCAGCAGCTCAGCCCGCTCTGGGGCCAACGTCCTGACTTTC. This codes for CASSSARSGANVLTF.

V usage is TRBV7-9 and J usage is TRBJ1-5; D is ambiguous. The germline V gene encodes CDR1 SEHNR and CDR2 FQNEAQ (reference sequence). There are 12 residues in the CDR3. V lost 2 bases and J 9 bases, leaving 8 bases between the germline ends. The CDR3 DNA reads as TGTGCCAGCAGCTTATTGGGTGGGCCCCAGCATTTT. This sequence encodes CASSLLGGPQHF.

V gene TRBV27 combines with J gene TRBJ2-1, with D perhaps matching TRBD2 (5 bases). The germline V gene encodes CDR1 MNHEY and CDR2 SMNVEV (reference sequence). The CDR3 has 15 amino acids. The V and J ends lost 5 bases and 4 bases respectively, with 15 bases between them. CDR3 nucleotide sequence: TGTGCCAGCAGTATCAGGAGGACGCAATACAATGAGCAGTTCTTC. Amino acids: CASSIRRTQYNEQFF.

This chain joins TRBV27 and TRBJ2-3, with 12 bases matching TRBD2. The length of the CDR3 is 16 residues. V shed 5 bases and J 6 bases; nucleotides not matched to a gene: 9. Per the germline V gene, CDR1 is MNHEY and CDR2 is SMNVEV (reference sequence). The CDR3 spells CASSPRLAGVPDTQYF. CDR3 nucleotides: TGTGCCAGCAGTCCCCGACTAGCGGGAGTCCCCGATACGCAGTATTTT.